Listed below are T cell receptor beta chains from one sample, sequenced in a study of chemoradiotherapy in HPV16-positive cancers. TCRdb's copy holds only in-frame clones and misses some; the assay was immunoSEQ multiplex PCR. The sample shows about 25,000 clones, roughly 92% of them seen only once. This specimen consisted of blood, obtained from a patient who underwent chemoradiotherapy. The receptors originated from a human donor with HPV-associated anogenital cancer. Each CDR3 is given with its conserved first and last residue. The D gene is left open where the match is weak. Clone size is shown for a subset of rows, as once, few, many or a class of expanded clone.

TGTGCCACCTCCGGGTTCCTAAATCAGCCCCAGCATTTT	CATSGFLNQPQHF	few	TRBV19	TRBJ1-5	-
TGTGCCAGTAGTCCTGAAGCTGGGGCCAACGTCCTGACTTTC	CASSPEAGANVLTF	-	TRBV19	TRBJ2-6	-
TGTGCCAGCAGCCCCAGGCGGGGAATCTATGGCTACACCTTC	CASSPRRGIYGYTF	-	TRBV7-9	TRBJ1-2	-
TGCGCCAGCAGCTCCACCGACGGGACTAGCGGGGGGCTGTCCTCCTACAATGAGCAGTTCTTC	CASSSTDGTSGGLSSYNEQFF	-	TRBV5-1	TRBJ2-1	TRBD2
TGCGCCAGCAGCCAAGATCGGGGGACAGGGCTGTTTTTT	CASSQDRGTGLFF	-	TRBV4-3	TRBJ2-2	TRBD1
TGTGCCAGCAGCCGGGACAGCCTTACCTACGAGCAGTACTTC	CASSRDSLTYEQYF	-	TRBV7-2	TRBJ2-7	TRBD1
TGTGCCAGCAGCGAGACAGCCGAGAACTATGGCTACACCTTC	CASSETAENYGYTF	few	TRBV7-3	TRBJ1-2	-
TGCGCCAGCGCTGCTGGGACAGCCGACAATGAGCAGTTCTTC	CASAAGTADNEQFF	-	TRBV5-1	TRBJ2-1	TRBD1
TGCGCCAGCAGTTCTAGCGGGAAATACGAGCAGTACTTC	CASSSSGKYEQYF	-	TRBV10-1	TRBJ2-7	TRBD2
TGTGCCAGCAGCTACTACAGGGGGGACACTGAAGCTTTCTTT	CASSYYRGDTEAFF	-	TRBV7-2	TRBJ1-1	TRBD1
TGTGCCAGCAGACAGGGTCCCGGGGGCACTGAAGCTTTCTTT	CASRQGPGGTEAFF	-	TRBV6-1	TRBJ1-1	-
TGTGCCAGCAGACAGACGGGGTGGGTCGATGAGCAGTTCTTC	CASRQTGWVDEQFF	once	TRBV27	TRBJ2-1	-
TGTGCCAGCTCATCAGGCTCTGTCGGTCGCACCGGGGAGCTGTTTTTT	CASSSGSVGRTGELFF	-	TRBV18	TRBJ2-2	-
TGTGCCAGCAGGTCCGGGGGGGGGAACACTGAAGCTTTCTTT	CASRSGGGNTEAFF	-	TRBV28	TRBJ1-1	-
TGCAGCGTTGAACGGGGTGGGAGTGGTGGCGGGGAGCTGTTTTTT	CSVERGGSGGGELFF	-	TRBV29-1	TRBJ2-2	-
TGCGCCAGCAGCCTTGGACAGGGGCCTTACTCCTACGAGCAGTACTTC	CASSLGQGPYSYEQYF	-	TRBV5-1	TRBJ2-7	TRBD1
TGCGCCAGCAGCCAAGATCCTGATCCCTATGGCTACACCTTC	CASSQDPDPYGYTF	-	TRBV4-1	TRBJ1-2	-
TGTGCCAGCAGCTTGGGCGGAGACCAAGAGACCCAGTACTTC	CASSLGGDQETQYF	-	TRBV5-5	TRBJ2-5	-
TGTGCCAGCTCACCCAGGAGCTCTGGTGAGCAGTTCTTC	CASSPRSSGEQFF	-	TRBV18	TRBJ2-1	-
TGCGCCAGCAGCTCCGGACAGGGCGAAAAACTGTTTTTT	CASSSGQGEKLFF	-	TRBV5-1	TRBJ1-4	TRBD1
TGTGCCAGCAGTGATTACCGGGGGGCCCCAGATACGCAGTATTTT	CASSDYRGAPDTQYF	once	TRBV28	TRBJ2-3	-
TGTGCCAGCAGTGAAGCGGCACGGGGAAATGAGCAGTTCTTC	CASSEAARGNEQFF	-	TRBV6-1	TRBJ2-1	-
TGTGCCAGCAGCGACCCTCCCATAAACACCATATATTTT	CASSDPPINTIYF	-	TRBV9	TRBJ1-3	-
TGTGCCAGCAGCCCCCGTGGGACGGGCACAGATACGCAGTATTTT	CASSPRGTGTDTQYF	-	TRBV9	TRBJ2-3	-
TGTGCCAGCAGCTCCGGGACAGGGGCAGCTTTCTTT	CASSSGTGAAFF	-	TRBV5-4	TRBJ1-1	TRBD1
TGTGCCAGCAGCTTGGGTCTCGTTATAGTAGATACGCAGTATTTT	CASSLGLVIVDTQYF	once	TRBV5-4	TRBJ2-3	-
TGTGCCAGCAGTTTATTCAGGGGGCCCCTTTACGAGCAGTACTTC	CASSLFRGPLYEQYF	-	TRBV27	TRBJ2-7	TRBD1
TGTGCCAGCAGGGTACTAGGGACAAGCGACTGGGAGACCCAGTACTTC	CASRVLGTSDWETQYF	-	TRBV2	TRBJ2-5	-
TGTGCCAGCAGCCGCCCCGGGGTTAGGCAAGAGACCCAGTACTTC	CASSRPGVRQETQYF	-	TRBV7-2	TRBJ2-5	-
TGTGCCAGCAGCTTAGGGGGGGAGAGCAATGAGCAGTTCTTC	CASSLGGESNEQFF	-	TRBV11-2	TRBJ2-1	-
TGTGCCAGCAGCTTTCGAAGGGGACTCCAAGAGACCCAGTACTTC	CASSFRRGLQETQYF	-	TRBV7-2	TRBJ2-5	-
TGTGCCAGCACCCCACAGACCCCAAGAACTGAAGCTTTCTTT	CASTPQTPRTEAFF	-	TRBV2	TRBJ1-1	-
TGTGCCAGCTCATCGCAAAGGGTTACAGGGGACGAGCAGTACTTC	CASSSQRVTGDEQYF	-	TRBV18	TRBJ2-7	TRBD1
TGCGCCAGCAGCTTGGTGGACAGCCCCTATGGCTACACCTTC	CASSLVDSPYGYTF	few	TRBV5-1	TRBJ1-2	-